The present entry profiles one T cell receptor beta chain with its context. What it recognizes is unknown. Clones were read by immunoSEQ multiplex PCR, and TCRdb kept only the in-frame ones, dropping some. The data hold 250,000 or so clones, with roughly 89% observed a single time. The data derive from a study of cytomegalovirus exposure and HLA in healthy donors. Points from the study as a whole: Cytomegalovirus association was assigned to about 150 TCR beta chains. The classifier reportedly diagnosed cytomegalovirus status with high sensitivity and specificity.

V shed 6 bases and J 4 bases; nucleotides not matched to a gene: 7. The CDR3 contains 14 residues. Germline-derived CDR1 and CDR2 are MNHNY and SVGAGI (reference sequence). The TCR was taken from a woman between 18 and 29 years old in good health and CMV-seronegative. The rearrangement links TRBV6-6 to TRBJ1-2, with TRBD1 identical over 8 bases. The sequenced material came from PBMCs. Here the CDR3 reads CASRTGTGGYGYTF. The CDR3 nucleotides are TGTGCCAGCAGAACCGGGACAGGAGGCTATGGCTACACCTTC.